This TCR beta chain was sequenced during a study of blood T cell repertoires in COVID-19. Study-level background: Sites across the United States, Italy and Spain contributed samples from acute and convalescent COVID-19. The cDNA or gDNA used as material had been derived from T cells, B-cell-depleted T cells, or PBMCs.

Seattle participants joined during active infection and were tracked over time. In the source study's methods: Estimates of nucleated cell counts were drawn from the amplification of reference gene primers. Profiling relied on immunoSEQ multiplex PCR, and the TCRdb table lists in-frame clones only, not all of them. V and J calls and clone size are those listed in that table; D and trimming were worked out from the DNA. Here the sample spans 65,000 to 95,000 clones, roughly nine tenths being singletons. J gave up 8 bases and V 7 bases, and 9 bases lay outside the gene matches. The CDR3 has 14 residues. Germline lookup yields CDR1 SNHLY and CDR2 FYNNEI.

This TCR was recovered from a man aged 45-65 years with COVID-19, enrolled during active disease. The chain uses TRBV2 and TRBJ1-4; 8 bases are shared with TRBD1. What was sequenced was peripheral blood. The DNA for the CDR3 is TGTGCCAGCACAGAACAGGACAGGGAAGAAAAACTGTTTTTT. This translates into CASTEQDREEKLFF.